Presented here are 25 T cell receptor beta chains from one specimen sequenced in a study of T cell responses to AZD1222 COVID-19 vaccine. Profiled with immunoSEQ multiplex PCR; TCRdb holds only in-frame clones, not every one. This table holds about 120,000 clones, around 87% found once. The material was peripheral blood, obtained on day 0 of AZD1222 vaccination. These receptors originate from an adult in good health.

The chain links TRBV2 to TRBJ2-3; D is ambiguous. This CDR3 comprises 13 residues. Germline assignment: CDR1 SNHLY and CDR2 FYNNEI. Between the trimmed V and J ends, which lost 4 bases and 4 bases, there was a span of 9 bases. The CDR3 is CASSGPSSDTQYF. The CDR3 region has the DNA TGTGCCAGCAGTGGGCCATCGTCAGATACGCAGTATTTT.

The rearrangement joins TRBV7-9 to TRBJ1-1; D gene ambiguous. The ends were cut back, 2 bases at V and 2 bases at J, with 6 bases in the middle. There are 13 residues in the CDR3. Germline lookup yields CDR1 SEHNR and CDR2 FQNEAQ (reference sequence). The CDR3 bases are TGTGCCAGCAGCTTAATCCGAAACACTGAAGCTTTCTTT. Translating it yields CASSLIRNTEAFF.

In this sample, this clone turned up once. The chain links TRBV5-1 to TRBJ2-2; a possible D gene is TRBD2 (6 bases). The CDR3 has 16 residues. Between the trimmed V and J ends, which lost 4 bases and 1 base, there was a span of 14 bases. The germline V gene has CDR1 SGHRS and CDR2 YFSETQ. CDR3 in DNA: TGCGCCAGCAGCCCGGCCGGGGGATTGAACACCGGGGAGCTGTTTTTT. It yields the protein CASSPAGGLNTGELFF.

The V gene is TRBV27, the J gene TRBJ2-7; a weak D match, TRBD1 (6 bases). The CDR3 totals 13 residues. Germline V gives CDR1 MNHEY, CDR2 SMNVEV (reference sequence). The germline V and J ends were trimmed by 3 bases and 5 bases, with 11 bases remaining between them. The CDR3 loop reads CASSLREGDEQYF. The DNA of the CDR3 is TGTGCCAGCAGTTTGAGAGAGGGGGACGAGCAGTACTTC.

The rearrangement uses TRBV15 and TRBJ1-5; D is undetermined. This CDR3 is built from 16 residues. V was clipped by 0 bases and J by 6 bases, with 15 bases between them. The germline CDR1 and CDR2 sequences are LNHNV and YYDKDF (reference sequence). CDR3 sequence: CATSRDRSDMGQPQHF. The CDR3 nucleotides read TGTGCCACCAGCAGAGATCGTTCCGACATGGGTCAGCCCCAGCATTTT.

This rearrangement joins TRBV6-2 or TRBV6-3 to TRBJ2-7; TRBD2 aligns across 7 bases. Germline CDR1 reads MNHEY; CDR2 reads SVGEGT. The CDR3 runs to 16 residues. The V segment lost 6 bases and the J segment 3 bases; nucleotides outside the gene matches: 14. CDR3 region: CASSHVWRGSHYEQYF. The CDR3 DNA follows: TGTGCCAGCAGCCACGTTTGGCGGGGGTCTCACTACGAGCAGTACTTC.

This chain uses TRBV3-1 (or the pseudogene TRBV3-2) with TRBJ1-2; D not resolved. CDR3 length equals 13 residues. Germline CDR1 and CDR2: LGHDT and YNNKEL (reference sequence). V dropped 4 bases and J dropped 7 bases, with 13 bases sitting between them. The CDR3 nucleotides are TGTGCCAGCAGCCCAACTCCGGGGTCTGGCTACACCTTC. This sequence encodes CASSPTPGSGYTF.

This chain uses TRBV3-1 (or the pseudogene TRBV3-2) with TRBJ1-4, with TRBD1 identical over 10 bases. The CDR3 extends over 15 amino acids. With 6 bases clipped from V and 11 bases from J, the junction kept 12 bases outside the gene matches. Germline loops: CDR1 LGHDT, CDR2 YNNKEL (reference sequence). The CDR3 region has the DNA TGTGCCAGCAGTCAGTCCCGGGACAGGGGCGAGAAACTGTTTTTT. It codes for CASSQSRDRGEKLFF.

The V and J genes are TRBV7-9 and TRBJ2-7; D may be TRBD1 (6 bases). The CDR3 runs 17 residues. Trimming pared 1 base from V and 3 bases from J, leaving 19 bases between. The V gene's germline CDR1 is SEHNR and CDR2 FQNEAQ (reference sequence). The CDR3 nucleotides read TGTGCCAGCAGCTTAGGGGCCAGGGGCTTAAGAAACTACGAGCAGTACTTC. Translated, it gives CASSLGARGLRNYEQYF. Combining the CDR3 with reference TRBV7-9 and TRBJ2-7 gives the whole variable domain DTGVSQNPRHKITKRGQNVTFRCDPISEHNRLYWYRQTLGQGPEFLTYFQNEAQLEKSRLLSDRFSAERPKGSFSTLEIQRTEQGDSAMYLCASSLGARGLRNYEQYFGPGTRLTVT.

The chain has TRBV10-3 and TRBJ2-7; D gene uncertain. The V gene's germline CDR1 is ENHRY and CDR2 SYGVKD. The CDR3 totals 11 residues. Trimming shortened V by 4 bases and J by 1 base, and 2 bases separated the two germline ends. CDR3 residues: CAISGSYEQYF. CDR3 nucleotide sequence: TGTGCCATCAGTGGGTCCTACGAGCAGTACTTC.

The chain links TRBV5-8 to TRBJ2-3; D tentatively reads TRBD1 or TRBD2 (6 bases each). Germline V gene data show CDR1 as SGHTS and CDR2 as YDEGEE. This CDR3 contains 17 residues. The V end was cut by 0 bases, the J end by 2 bases, with 16 bases between. The CDR3 spells CASSLAATSGATDTQYF. In DNA, the CDR3 is TGTGCCAGCAGCTTGGCGGCGACCTCGGGGGCCACAGATACGCAGTATTTT.

The gene calls are TRBV10-1 and TRBJ1-1; D is uncertain. Per germline, CDR1 WNHNN and CDR2 SYGVQD (reference sequence). Deletions cut 0 bases from V and 1 base from J, with 9 bases between. This CDR3 has 15 amino acids. The CDR3 here is CASSESPTWNTEAFF. In nucleotides, the CDR3 is TGCGCCAGCAGTGAGTCCCCGACCTGGAACACTGAAGCTTTCTTT.

The gene calls are TRBV5-1 and TRBJ2-1, with TRBD1 matching over 7 bases. The CDR3 is made up of 13 amino acids. V shed 4 bases and J 4 bases; nucleotides not matched to a gene: 2. The V gene's germline CDR1 is SGHRS and CDR2 YFSETQ. CDR3 nucleotide sequence: TGCGCCAGCAGCCTGGGACAGTACAATGAGCAGTTCTTC. It specifies CASSLGQYNEQFF.

This rearrangement joins TRBV30 to TRBJ1-1; 7 positions agree with TRBD1. J was trimmed by 0 bases and V by 5 bases; bases with no gene match: 3. This CDR3 comprises 13 residues. Germline CDR1 and CDR2: GTSNPN and SVGIG (reference sequence). The DNA of the CDR3 is TGTGCCTGGGTCGACAGGGTGAACACTGAAGCTTTCTTT. Translated: CAWVDRVNTEAFF.

This clone was seen a single time. This chain connects TRBV19 to TRBJ1-2; possibly TRBD1 for D (5 bases). Germline CDR1 and CDR2: LNHDA and SQIVND (reference sequence). The CDR3 has 14 residues. V lost 3 bases and J lost 7, with 15 bases in between. The CDR3 protein is CASSMRQGHFGYTF. CDR3 coding DNA: TGTGCCAGTAGTATGCGGCAGGGCCACTTTGGCTACACCTTC.

The chain combines TRBV4-2 with TRBJ1-5; D is undetermined. The CDR3 runs 15 residues. V shed 0 bases and J shed 1 base, with 7 bases lying between them. CDR1 is LGHNA and CDR2 is YNFKEQ in the germline V gene. Here the CDR3 DNA reads TGTGCCAGCAGCCAAGACACACAAAGCAATCAGCCCCAGCATTTT. Amino acids: CASSQDTQSNQPQHF.

The chain employs TRBV7-9 and TRBJ2-2; the D is unclear. CDR1 and CDR2 from the germline V gene are SEHNR and FQNEAQ (reference sequence). This CDR3 comprises 12 residues. The V gene lost 9 bases and the J gene lost 6 bases, with 11 bases spanning the gap. The CDR3 sequence: CARRSGAGELFF. As DNA, the CDR3 is TGTGCCAGGAGATCAGGAGCCGGGGAGCTGTTTTTT.

As for this clone: Other DNA variants within this sample encode the same CDR3. This chain links TRBV18 with TRBJ1-2; D is perhaps TRBD1 (5 bases). The germline gives CDR1 KGHSH, CDR2 LQKENI. The CDR3 is 13 residues long. V lost 2 bases and J 2 bases, leaving 6 bases between the germline ends. The CDR3 DNA reads as TGTGCCAGCTCACCAACAGGAAACTATGGCTACACCTTC. Translating it yields CASSPTGNYGYTF.

The chain employs TRBV28 and TRBJ2-1, with 7 nucleotides matching TRBD1. V was pared by 4 bases and J by 8 bases, with 11 bases of the junction left unmatched. The germline CDR1 and CDR2 sequences are MDHEN and SYDVKM. The CDR3 has 15 residues. CDR3: CASSYPQGEFDEQFF. CDR3 nucleotides: TGTGCCAGCAGTTACCCGCAGGGGGAGTTCGATGAGCAGTTCTTC.

The rearrangement uses TRBV27 and TRBJ2-7, with TRBD1 as a possible D gene (6 bases). Germline CDR1 is MNHEY and CDR2 is SMNVEV (reference sequence). The V end lost 6 bases, the J end lost 3 bases, and 12 bases lay between the germline ends. This CDR3 is 13 amino acids long. The CDR3 sequence is CASSVTGLYEQYF. DNA of the CDR3: TGTGCCAGCAGCGTAACAGGGCTCTACGAGCAGTACTTC.

The chain couples TRBV2 to TRBJ2-3; D may match TRBD1 or TRBD2 (5 bases each). CDR1 and CDR2 from the germline V gene are SNHLY and FYNNEI. This CDR3 has 16 amino acids. Between the trimmed V and J ends, which lost 6 bases and 0 bases, there was a span of 16 bases. The CDR3 bases are TGTGCCAGCAGCATACTTAGGGGAGAGAGCACAGATACGCAGTATTTT. This translates into CASSILRGESTDTQYF.

The V and J genes are TRBV29-1 and TRBJ2-1; 9 bases fit TRBD1. This CDR3 region has 14 residues. V lost 7 bases, J lost 4 bases, and 8 bases stayed unmatched. CDR1 and CDR2 from the germline V gene are SQVTM and ANQGSEA. The CDR3 DNA reads as TGCAGCGGCCAGAGGGACAGGGAATACAATGAGCAGTTCTTC. Protein sequence: CSGQRDREYNEQFF.

The J gene is TRBJ1-5, the V gene TRBV10-3; D gene unclear. The CDR3 runs to 17 residues. The V gene lost 0 bases and the J gene lost 1 base, with 13 bases spanning the gap. Germline V CDR1 and CDR2: ENHRY, SYGVKD. Written as DNA, the CDR3 is TGTGCCATCAGTGAGTCGAACCCCTCGGAGAGCAATCAGCCCCAGCATTTT. Translating it yields CAISESNPSESNQPQHF.

This chain joins TRBV18 and TRBJ1-3, with D tentatively TRBD1 (6 bases). CDR3 length: 18 residues. Deletions cut 1 base from V and 4 bases from J, with 20 bases between. The V gene's germline CDR1 is KGHSH and CDR2 LQKENI. The CDR3 DNA reads TGTGCCAGCTCACCACAACTAACTACAGGGACTTCGGGAAACACCATATATTTT. It encodes CASSPQLTTGTSGNTIYF.

The CDR3 is CASSGSAGRGETQYF. The CDR3 coding sequence is TGTGCCAGCAGCGGCTCAGCGGGGAGGGGGGAGACCCAGTACTTC. This chain uses TRBV9 with TRBJ2-5, with D possibly matching TRBD2 (7 bases). There are 15 residues in the CDR3. Looked up from germline, CDR1 is SGDLS and CDR2 is YYNGEE. Trimming shortened V by 3 bases and J by 5 bases, and 17 bases separated the two germline ends.